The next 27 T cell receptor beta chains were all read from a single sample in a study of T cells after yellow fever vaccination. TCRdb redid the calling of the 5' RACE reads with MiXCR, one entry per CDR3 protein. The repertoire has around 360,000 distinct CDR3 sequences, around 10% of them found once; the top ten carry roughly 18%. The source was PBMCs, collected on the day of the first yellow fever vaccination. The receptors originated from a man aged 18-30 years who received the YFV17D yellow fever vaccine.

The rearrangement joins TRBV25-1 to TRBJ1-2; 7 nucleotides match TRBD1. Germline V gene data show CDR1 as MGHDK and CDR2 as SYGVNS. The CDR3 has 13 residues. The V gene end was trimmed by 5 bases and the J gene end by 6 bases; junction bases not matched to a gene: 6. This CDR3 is CASSQGQFDGYTF. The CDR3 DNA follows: TGTGCCAGCAGTCAGGGACAGTTTGATGGCTACACCTTC.

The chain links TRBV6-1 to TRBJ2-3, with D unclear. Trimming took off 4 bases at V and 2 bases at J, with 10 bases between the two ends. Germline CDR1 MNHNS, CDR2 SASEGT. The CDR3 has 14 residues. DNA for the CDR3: TGTGCCAGCAGTGCCAGCCTTACCACAGATACGCAGTATTTT. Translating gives CASSASLTTDTQYF.

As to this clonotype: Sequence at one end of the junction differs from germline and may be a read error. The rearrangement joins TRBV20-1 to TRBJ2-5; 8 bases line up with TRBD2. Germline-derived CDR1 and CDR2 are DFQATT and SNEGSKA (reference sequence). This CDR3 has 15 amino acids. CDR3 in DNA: TGCAGTTCTAGGATCAGCGGGGGTAGGGGAGAGACCCAGTACTTC. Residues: CSSRISGGRGETQYF.

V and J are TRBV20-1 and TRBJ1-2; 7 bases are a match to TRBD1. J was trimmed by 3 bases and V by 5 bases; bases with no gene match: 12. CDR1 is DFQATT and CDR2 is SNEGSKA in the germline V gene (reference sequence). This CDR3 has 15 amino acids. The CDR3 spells CSAGAGGGFDYGYTF. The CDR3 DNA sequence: TGCAGTGCTGGCGCAGGGGGAGGATTCGACTATGGCTACACCTTC.

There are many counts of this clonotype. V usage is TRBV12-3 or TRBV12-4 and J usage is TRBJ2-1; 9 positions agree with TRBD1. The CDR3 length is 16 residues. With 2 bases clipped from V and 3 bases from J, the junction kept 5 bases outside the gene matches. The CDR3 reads CASSLPGQGGYNEQFF. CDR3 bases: TGTGCCAGCAGTTTACCGGGACAGGGCGGCTACAATGAGCAGTTCTTC.

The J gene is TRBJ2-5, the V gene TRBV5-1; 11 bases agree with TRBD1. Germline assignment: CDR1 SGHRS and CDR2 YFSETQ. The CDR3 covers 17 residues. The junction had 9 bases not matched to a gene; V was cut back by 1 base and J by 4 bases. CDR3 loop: CASSLLGQGAWGETQYF. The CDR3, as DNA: TGCGCCAGCAGCTTGCTCGGACAGGGGGCTTGGGGAGAGACCCAGTACTTC.

DNA for the CDR3: TGTGCCAGCATTAATCGGGGTGCCACCGGGGAGCTGTTTTTT. As protein: CASINRGATGELFF. This chain connects TRBV6-2 or TRBV6-3 to TRBJ2-2, with D perhaps TRBD2 (5 bases). Germline loops: CDR1 MNHEY, CDR2 SVGEGT. Between the trimmed V and J ends, which lost 7 bases and 4 bases, there was a span of 13 bases. This CDR3 is built from 14 residues.

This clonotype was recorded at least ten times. CDR3 nucleotide sequence: TGTGCCAGCAGTCCCGTATCTGGAAACACCATATATTTT. The encoded protein is CASSPVSGNTIYF. The chain has TRBV6-1 and TRBJ1-3; D ambiguous. CDR1 and CDR2 from the germline V gene are MNHNS and SASEGT. Deletions cut 5 bases from V and 1 base from J, with 6 bases between. This CDR3 contains 13 residues.

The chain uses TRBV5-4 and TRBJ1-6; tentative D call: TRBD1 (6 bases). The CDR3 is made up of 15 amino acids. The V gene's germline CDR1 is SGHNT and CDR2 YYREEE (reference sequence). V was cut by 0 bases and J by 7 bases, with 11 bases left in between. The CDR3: CASSLDPDRNSPLHF. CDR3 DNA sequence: TGTGCCAGCAGCTTGGACCCGGACAGAAATTCACCCCTCCACTTT.

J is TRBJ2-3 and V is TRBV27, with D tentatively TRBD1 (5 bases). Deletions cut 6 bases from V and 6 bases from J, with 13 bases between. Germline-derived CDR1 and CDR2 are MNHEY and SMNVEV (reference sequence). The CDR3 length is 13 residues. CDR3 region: CASRSQGRDTQYF. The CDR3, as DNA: TGTGCCAGCAGGTCCCAGGGCCGCGATACGCAGTATTTT.

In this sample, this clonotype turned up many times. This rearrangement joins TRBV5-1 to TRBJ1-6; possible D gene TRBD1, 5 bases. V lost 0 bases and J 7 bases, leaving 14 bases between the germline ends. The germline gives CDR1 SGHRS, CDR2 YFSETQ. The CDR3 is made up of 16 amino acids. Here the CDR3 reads CASSLGAGGWNSPLHF. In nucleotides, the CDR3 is TGCGCCAGCAGCTTGGGGGCCGGGGGGTGGAATTCACCCCTCCACTTT.

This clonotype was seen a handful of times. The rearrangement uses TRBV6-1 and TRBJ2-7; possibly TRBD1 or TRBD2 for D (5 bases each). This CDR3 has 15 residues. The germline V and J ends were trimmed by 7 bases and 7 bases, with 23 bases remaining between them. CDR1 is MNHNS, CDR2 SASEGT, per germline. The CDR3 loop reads CASTTRGEHKGEQYF. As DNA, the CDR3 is TGTGCCAGCACCACCCGGGGCGAGCACAAGGGTGAGCAGTACTTC.

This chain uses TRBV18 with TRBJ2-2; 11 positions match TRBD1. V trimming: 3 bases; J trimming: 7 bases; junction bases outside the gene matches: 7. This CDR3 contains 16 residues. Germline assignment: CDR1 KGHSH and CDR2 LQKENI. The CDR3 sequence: CASSPPGTGGRGELFF. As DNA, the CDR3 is TGTGCCAGCTCACCCCCCGGGACAGGGGGTCGCGGGGAGCTGTTTTTT.

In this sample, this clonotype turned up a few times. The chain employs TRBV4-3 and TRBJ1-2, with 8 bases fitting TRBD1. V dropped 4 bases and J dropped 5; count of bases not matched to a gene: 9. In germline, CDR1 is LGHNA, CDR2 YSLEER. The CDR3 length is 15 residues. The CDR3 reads CASSPKDREGYGYTF. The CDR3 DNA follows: TGCGCCAGCAGCCCGAAGGACAGGGAGGGATATGGCTACACCTTC.

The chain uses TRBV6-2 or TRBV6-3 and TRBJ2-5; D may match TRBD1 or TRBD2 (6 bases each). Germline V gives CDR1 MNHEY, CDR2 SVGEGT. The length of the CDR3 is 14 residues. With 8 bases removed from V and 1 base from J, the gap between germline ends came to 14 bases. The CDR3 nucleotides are TGTGCCAGCGGTCGCCGGGGGCTCCAAGAGACCCAGTACTTC. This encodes CASGRRGLQETQYF.

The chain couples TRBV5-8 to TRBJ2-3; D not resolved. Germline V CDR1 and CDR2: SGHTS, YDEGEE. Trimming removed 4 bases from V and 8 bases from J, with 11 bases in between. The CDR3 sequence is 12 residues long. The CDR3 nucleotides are TGTGCCAGCAGCGCAGGAGTGGCTACGCAGTATTTT. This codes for CASSAGVATQYF.

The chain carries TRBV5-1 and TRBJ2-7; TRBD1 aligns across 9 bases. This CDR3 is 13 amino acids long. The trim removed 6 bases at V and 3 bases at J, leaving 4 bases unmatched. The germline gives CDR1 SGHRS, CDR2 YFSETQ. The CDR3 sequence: CASTWGQGYEQYF. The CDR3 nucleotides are TGCGCCAGCACCTGGGGACAGGGCTACGAGCAGTACTTC. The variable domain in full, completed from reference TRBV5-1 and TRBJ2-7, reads KAGVTQTPRYLIKTRGQQVTLSCSPISGHRSVSWYQQTPGQGLQFLFEYFSETQRNKGNFPGRFSGRQFSNSRSEMNVSTLELGDSALYLCASTWGQGYEQYFGPGTRLTVT.

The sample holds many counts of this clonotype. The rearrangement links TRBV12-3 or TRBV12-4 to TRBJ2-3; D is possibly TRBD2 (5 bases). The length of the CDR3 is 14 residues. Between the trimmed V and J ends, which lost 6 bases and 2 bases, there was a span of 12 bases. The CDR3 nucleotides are TGTGCCAGCAGGATACGGGAAACCACAGATACGCAGTATTTT. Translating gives CASRIRETTDTQYF.

The CDR3 reads CASSGRDGPYEQYF. CDR3 bases: TGTGCCAGCAGTGGAAGGGACGGGCCCTACGAGCAGTACTTC. This rearrangement joins TRBV25-1 to TRBJ2-7; D might be TRBD1 or TRBD2, each matching 5 bases. Germline CDR1 MGHDK, CDR2 SYGVNS. The V gene lost 4 bases and the J gene lost 2 bases, with 12 bases spanning the gap. The CDR3 is made up of 14 amino acids.

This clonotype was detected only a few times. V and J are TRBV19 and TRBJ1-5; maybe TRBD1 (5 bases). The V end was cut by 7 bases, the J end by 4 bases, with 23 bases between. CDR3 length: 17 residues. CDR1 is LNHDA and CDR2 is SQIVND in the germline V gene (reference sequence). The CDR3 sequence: CASTPAVGTFLNQPQHF. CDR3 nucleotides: TGTGCCAGTACCCCTGCCGTGGGGACGTTTTTGAATCAGCCCCAGCATTTT.

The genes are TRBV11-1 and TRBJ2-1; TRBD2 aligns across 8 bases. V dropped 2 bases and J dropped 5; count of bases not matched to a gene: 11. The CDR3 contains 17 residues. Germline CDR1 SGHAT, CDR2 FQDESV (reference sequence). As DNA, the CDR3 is TGTGCCAGCAGCTTAACGGTTTTAGCGGGAAACCACAATGAGCAGTTCTTC. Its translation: CASSLTVLAGNHNEQFF.

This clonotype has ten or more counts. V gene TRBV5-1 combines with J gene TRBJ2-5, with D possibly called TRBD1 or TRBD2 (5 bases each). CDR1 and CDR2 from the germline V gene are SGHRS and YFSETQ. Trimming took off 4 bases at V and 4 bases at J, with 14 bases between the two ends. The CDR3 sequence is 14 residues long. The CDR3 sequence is CASSEDPGPETQYF. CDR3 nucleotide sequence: TGCGCCAGCAGCGAGGACCCGGGGCCAGAGACCCAGTACTTC.

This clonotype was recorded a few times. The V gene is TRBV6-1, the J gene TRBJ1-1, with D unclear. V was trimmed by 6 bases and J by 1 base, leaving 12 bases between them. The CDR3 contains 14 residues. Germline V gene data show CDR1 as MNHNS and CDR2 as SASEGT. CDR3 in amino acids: CASSPTEWNTEAFF. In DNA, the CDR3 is TGTGCCAGCAGCCCTACAGAGTGGAACACTGAAGCTTTCTTT.

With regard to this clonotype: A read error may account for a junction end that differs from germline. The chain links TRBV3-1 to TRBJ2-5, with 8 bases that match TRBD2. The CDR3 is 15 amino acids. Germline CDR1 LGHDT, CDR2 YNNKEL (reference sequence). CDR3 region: CASCQAPGGRETQYF. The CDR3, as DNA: TGTGCCAGCTGCCAAGCCCCGGGGGGGCGGGAGACCCAGTACTTC.

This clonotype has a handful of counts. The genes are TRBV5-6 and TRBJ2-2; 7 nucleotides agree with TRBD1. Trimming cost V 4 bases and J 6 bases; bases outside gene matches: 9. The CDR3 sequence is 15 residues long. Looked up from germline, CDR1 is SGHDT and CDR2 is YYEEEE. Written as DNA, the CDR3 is TGTGCCAGCAGCACGCCGACAGGGCCGGCCGGGGAGCTGTTTTTT. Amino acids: CASSTPTGPAGELFF.

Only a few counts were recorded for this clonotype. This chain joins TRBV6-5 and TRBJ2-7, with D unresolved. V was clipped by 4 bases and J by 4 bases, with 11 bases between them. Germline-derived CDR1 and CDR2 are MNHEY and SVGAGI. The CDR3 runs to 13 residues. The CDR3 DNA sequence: TGTGCCAGCAGTTTTAGACTGGAGTACGAGCAGTACTTC. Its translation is CASSFRLEYEQYF.

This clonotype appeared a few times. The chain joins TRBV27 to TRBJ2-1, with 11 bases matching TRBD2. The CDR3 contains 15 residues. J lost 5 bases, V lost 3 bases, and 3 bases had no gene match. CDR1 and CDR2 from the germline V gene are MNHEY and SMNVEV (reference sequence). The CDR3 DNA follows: TGTGCCAGCAGTTTTGGTAGCGGGGGGGACAATGAGCAGTTCTTC. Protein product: CASSFGSGGDNEQFF.